The rows below give T cell receptor beta chains drawn from one sample of a study of T cells after yellow fever vaccination. TCRdb re-derived calls from the 5' RACE reads in MiXCR, one entry per CDR3 protein. The sample includes some 300,000 distinct CDR3 sequences, approximately 8% seen only once; the top ten take 3% to 4%. Sequencing was performed on CD4+ T cells sorted from PBMCs, taken 5 days after the yellow fever booster vaccination. These receptors were collected from a man between 18 and 35 years old who received the YFV17D yellow fever vaccine. The CDR3 runs from the conserved cysteine through the conserved F or W. Fields, in order: J gene, clone size, CDR3 length, V gene, D gene, CDR3 DNA, CDR3 protein. A D gene is named only where the DNA matches it firmly. A clone size is listed for some rows: how often the clone was seen (once, few, many), or a class if it is expanded.

J gene: TRBJ2-2
clone size: NA
CDR3 length: 13
V gene: TRBV7-9
D gene: TRBD1
CDR3 DNA: TGTGCCAGCAGCTTAGAGTGGGACAGGTTGCTGTTTTTT
CDR3 protein: CASSLEWDRLLFF

J gene: TRBJ1-1
clone size: many
CDR3 length: 11
V gene: TRBV12-3/TRBV12-4
D gene: NA
CDR3 DNA: TGTGCCAGCAGTTTGGCGGCCGGGGCTTTCTTT
CDR3 protein: CASSLAAGAFF

J gene: TRBJ1-2
clone size: few
CDR3 length: 15
V gene: TRBV5-1
D gene: NA
CDR3 DNA: TGCGCCAGCAGCTTGGCGCCAGAGTCTAACTATGGCTACACCTTC
CDR3 protein: CASSLAPESNYGYTF

J gene: TRBJ2-5
clone size: NA
CDR3 length: 15
V gene: TRBV5-1
D gene: NA
CDR3 DNA: TGCGCCAGCAGCTTTGGCAGGGGAGAGGAAGAGACCCAGTACTTC
CDR3 protein: CASSFGRGEEETQYF

J gene: TRBJ2-2
clone size: many
CDR3 length: 15
V gene: TRBV20-1
D gene: NA
CDR3 DNA: TGCAGTGCTAGAGATTGGGGGGGCCGCTCCGGGGAGCTGTTTTTT
CDR3 protein: CSARDWGGRSGELFF

J gene: TRBJ2-5
clone size: many
CDR3 length: 12
V gene: TRBV19
D gene: NA
CDR3 DNA: TGTGCCAGTACAGGGGTTGGTGAGACCCAGTACTTC
CDR3 protein: CASTGVGETQYF

J gene: TRBJ1-3
clone size: NA
CDR3 length: 12
V gene: TRBV20-1
D gene: NA
CDR3 DNA: TGCAGTGCTCAAACCACAGGAAACACCATATATTTT
CDR3 protein: CSAQTTGNTIYF

J gene: TRBJ1-1
clone size: many
CDR3 length: 18
V gene: TRBV12-3/TRBV12-4
D gene: TRBD1
CDR3 DNA: TGTGCCAGCAGTTTATTTTTTTGGGCAGGGGGCGGGAATACTGAAGCTTTCTTT
CDR3 protein: CASSLFFWAGGGNTEAFF

J gene: TRBJ2-3
clone size: few
CDR3 length: 16
V gene: TRBV29-1
D gene: TRBD2
CDR3 DNA: TGCAGCGTTGAAGATCGTAGCGGGGGGGCAGGGGATACGCAGTATTTT
CDR3 protein: CSVEDRSGGAGDTQYF

J gene: TRBJ2-3
clone size: few
CDR3 length: 15
V gene: TRBV19
D gene: NA
CDR3 DNA: TGTGCCAGTAGTAGCAGGCGGGTGAGCACAGATACGCAGTATTTT
CDR3 protein: CASSSRRVSTDTQYF

J gene: TRBJ1-1
clone size: NA
CDR3 length: 14
V gene: TRBV12-3/TRBV12-4
D gene: NA
CDR3 DNA: TGTGCCAGCCGCCAATTATACCAAAACACTGAAGCTTTCTTT
CDR3 protein: CASRQLYQNTEAFF

J gene: TRBJ2-7
clone size: many
CDR3 length: 18
V gene: TRBV4-3
D gene: NA
CDR3 DNA: TGCGCCAGCAGCCAAGTTGACGGGCGTGCCGACAGATCCTACGAGCAGTACTTC
CDR3 protein: CASSQVDGRADRSYEQYF

J gene: TRBJ2-5
clone size: NA
CDR3 length: 15
V gene: TRBV4-2
D gene: TRBD2
CDR3 DNA: TGTGCCAGCAGCCCAACTGGACTAGGACAAGAGACCCAGTACTTC
CDR3 protein: CASSPTGLGQETQYF

J gene: TRBJ1-5
clone size: NA
CDR3 length: 14
V gene: TRBV20-1
D gene: NA
CDR3 DNA: TGCAGTGCGGTGCCGGGGGGCGGCAATCAGCCCCAGCATTTT
CDR3 protein: CSAVPGGGNQPQHF

J gene: TRBJ1-2
clone size: NA
CDR3 length: 14
V gene: TRBV3-1
D gene: NA
CDR3 DNA: TGTGCCAGCAGCCGATGGACTTCTAACTATGGCTACACCTTC
CDR3 protein: CASSRWTSNYGYTF

J gene: TRBJ1-1
clone size: NA
CDR3 length: 15
V gene: TRBV5-5
D gene: NA
CDR3 DNA: TGTGCCAGCAGCTTGTTCGGGGGAATGAACACTGAAGCTTTCTTT
CDR3 protein: CASSLFGGMNTEAFF

J gene: TRBJ1-5
clone size: many
CDR3 length: 16
V gene: TRBV5-1
D gene: NA
CDR3 DNA: TGCGCCAGCAGAAGGGGCGGCGAGGGGAGCAATCAGCCCCAGCATTTT
CDR3 protein: CASRRGGEGSNQPQHF

J gene: TRBJ1-5
clone size: NA
CDR3 length: 15
V gene: TRBV7-2
D gene: NA
CDR3 DNA: TGTGCCAGCAGCCTTATTGGGGGCACGTACCAGCCCCAGCATTTT
CDR3 protein: CASSLIGGTYQPQHF

J gene: TRBJ2-7
clone size: few
CDR3 length: 12
V gene: TRBV6-1
D gene: NA
CDR3 DNA: TGTGCCAGCAGTGAGGGGGTCTACGAGCAGTACTTC
CDR3 protein: CASSEGVYEQYF

J gene: TRBJ1-2
clone size: NA
CDR3 length: 11
V gene: TRBV12-3/TRBV12-4
D gene: NA
CDR3 DNA: TGTGCCAGCAGTTTTTACTATGGCTACACCTTC
CDR3 protein: CASSFYYGYTF

J gene: TRBJ2-5
clone size: few
CDR3 length: 16
V gene: TRBV3-1
D gene: NA
CDR3 DNA: TGTGCCAGCAGCCAAGATCAAGGACTAGGGGGGATGGCCCAGTACTTC
CDR3 protein: CASSQDQGLGGMAQYF

J gene: TRBJ1-2
clone size: NA
CDR3 length: 13
V gene: TRBV2
D gene: NA
CDR3 DNA: TGTGCCAGCAGTTCCGGACAGAATGATGGCTACACCTTC
CDR3 protein: CASSSGQNDGYTF

J gene: TRBJ1-1
clone size: many
CDR3 length: 13
V gene: TRBV19
D gene: NA
CDR3 DNA: TGTGCCAGTAGTTCAGGGGTGGGCACTGAAGCTTTCTTT
CDR3 protein: CASSSGVGTEAFF

J gene: TRBJ1-2
clone size: many
CDR3 length: 14
V gene: TRBV20-1
D gene: NA
CDR3 DNA: TGCAGTGCTTCCCCATCCACGGACGACTATGGCTACACCTTC
CDR3 protein: CSASPSTDDYGYTF

J gene: TRBJ2-3
clone size: NA
CDR3 length: 15
V gene: TRBV2
D gene: TRBD2
CDR3 DNA: TGTGCCAGCAGGCCCGGACTAGCTCCCGAGGATACGCAGTATTTT
CDR3 protein: CASRPGLAPEDTQYF

J gene: TRBJ1-2
clone size: NA
CDR3 length: 14
V gene: TRBV6-6
D gene: TRBD1
CDR3 DNA: TGTGCCAGCAGTTCCGAACAGGGGGCGGAAGGCTACACCTTC
CDR3 protein: CASSSEQGAEGYTF

J gene: TRBJ2-1
clone size: NA
CDR3 length: 15
V gene: TRBV6-5
D gene: NA
CDR3 DNA: TGTGCCAGCAGTGACTGGGGGACCCTAGGCAATGAGCAGTTCTTC
CDR3 protein: CASSDWGTLGNEQFF

J gene: TRBJ1-2
clone size: many
CDR3 length: 13
V gene: TRBV28
D gene: TRBD1
CDR3 DNA: TGTGCCCTGGACAGGGTGGTAGGAAATGGCTACACCTTC
CDR3 protein: CALDRVVGNGYTF

J gene: TRBJ2-7
clone size: NA
CDR3 length: 14
V gene: TRBV19
D gene: TRBD2
CDR3 DNA: TGTGCCAGTAGGGTTCTAGCGGGGGCCTACGAGCAGTACTTC
CDR3 protein: CASRVLAGAYEQYF

J gene: TRBJ2-3
clone size: NA
CDR3 length: 15
V gene: TRBV19
D gene: TRBD1
CDR3 DNA: TGTGCCAGTAGTATTAGGGGACAGGGCACAGATACGCAGTATTTT
CDR3 protein: CASSIRGQGTDTQYF

J gene: TRBJ1-1
clone size: NA
CDR3 length: 12
V gene: TRBV20-1
D gene: TRBD1
CDR3 DNA: TGCAGTGCTAAACACCGGGACAGGGGTCCTTTCTTT
CDR3 protein: CSAKHRDRGPFF

J gene: TRBJ2-4
clone size: NA
CDR3 length: 17
V gene: TRBV4-1
D gene: NA
CDR3 DNA: TGCGCCAGCAGCGAACACTGGGGGCTTCTAGCCAAAAACATTCAGTACTTC
CDR3 protein: CASSEHWGLLAKNIQYF

J gene: TRBJ2-1
clone size: few
CDR3 length: 15
V gene: TRBV6-5
D gene: NA
CDR3 DNA: TGTGCCAGCAGGCACTACAGGGATTCCTACAATGAGCAGTTCTTC
CDR3 protein: CASRHYRDSYNEQFF

J gene: TRBJ2-1
clone size: NA
CDR3 length: 18
V gene: TRBV6-2/TRBV6-3
D gene: TRBD1
CDR3 DNA: TGTGCCAGCAGCCTCGGACAGGGGCCCCTAAGCTCCTACACTGAGCAGTTCTTC
CDR3 protein: CASSLGQGPLSSYTEQFF

J gene: TRBJ2-3
clone size: few
CDR3 length: 15
V gene: TRBV7-3
D gene: TRBD1
CDR3 DNA: TGTGCCAGCAGCTTACAAGGGACAGGCACAGATACGCAGTATTTT
CDR3 protein: CASSLQGTGTDTQYF

J gene: TRBJ2-2
clone size: NA
CDR3 length: 14
V gene: TRBV20-1
D gene: NA
CDR3 DNA: TGCAGTGCTAGAGGCCTCGTTCGGACCGGGGAGCTGTTTTTT
CDR3 protein: CSARGLVRTGELFF

J gene: TRBJ2-5
clone size: NA
CDR3 length: 16
V gene: TRBV12-3/TRBV12-4
D gene: TRBD2
CDR3 DNA: TGTGCCAGCCTGGTCGAGTCGGGGGGGACTCAAGAGACCCAGTACTTC
CDR3 protein: CASLVESGGTQETQYF

J gene: TRBJ2-1
clone size: NA
CDR3 length: 17
V gene: TRBV7-9
D gene: NA
CDR3 DNA: TGTGCCAGCAGCTTAGTCGGGGCCAGGGGCACCTACAATGAGCAGTTCTTC
CDR3 protein: CASSLVGARGTYNEQFF

J gene: TRBJ2-3
clone size: many
CDR3 length: 16
V gene: TRBV5-1
D gene: NA
CDR3 DNA: TGCGCCAGCAGCTTGGAGGTTGAAAGATACACAGATACGCAGTATTTT
CDR3 protein: CASSLEVERYTDTQYF

J gene: TRBJ2-5
clone size: NA
CDR3 length: 15
V gene: TRBV11-2
D gene: TRBD1
CDR3 DNA: TGTGCCAGCAGCTTAGGAGACAGGGTTCAAGAGACCCAGTACTTC
CDR3 protein: CASSLGDRVQETQYF

J gene: TRBJ2-4
clone size: few
CDR3 length: 14
V gene: TRBV4-3
D gene: TRBD1
CDR3 DNA: TGCGCCAGCAGCCTGGACAGGGGAGCAGACATTCAGTACTTC
CDR3 protein: CASSLDRGADIQYF

J gene: TRBJ2-3
clone size: few
CDR3 length: 17
V gene: TRBV7-2
D gene: TRBD2
CDR3 DNA: TGTGCCAGCAGCTTAGTCGCGGGACTAGCTAGCACAGATACGCAGTATTTT
CDR3 protein: CASSLVAGLASTDTQYF

J gene: TRBJ2-6
clone size: NA
CDR3 length: 15
V gene: TRBV5-1
D gene: NA
CDR3 DNA: TGCGCCAGCAGCTTGACCCTCTTCGGGGCCAACGTCCTGACTTTC
CDR3 protein: CASSLTLFGANVLTF

J gene: TRBJ2-1
clone size: NA
CDR3 length: 16
V gene: TRBV5-1
D gene: TRBD2
CDR3 DNA: TGCGCCAGCAGCACGGCGGGGGACCGACTTTACAATGAGCAGTTCTTC
CDR3 protein: CASSTAGDRLYNEQFF

J gene: TRBJ2-3
clone size: many
CDR3 length: 16
V gene: TRBV6-6
D gene: TRBD2
CDR3 DNA: TGTGCCAGCAGCCCGCCCAGCGGGGGGGGCACAGATACGCAGTATTTT
CDR3 protein: CASSPPSGGGTDTQYF

J gene: TRBJ2-4
clone size: many
CDR3 length: 14
V gene: TRBV2
D gene: NA
CDR3 DNA: TGTGCCAGCAGTGTGGCTACAGCCAAAAACATTCAGTACTTC
CDR3 protein: CASSVATAKNIQYF

J gene: TRBJ2-3
clone size: NA
CDR3 length: 15
V gene: TRBV28
D gene: NA
CDR3 DNA: TGTGCCAGCAGTTTTGGGGGGGGCGCGAGAGATACGCAGTATTTT
CDR3 protein: CASSFGGGARDTQYF

J gene: TRBJ1-1
clone size: many
CDR3 length: 15
V gene: TRBV7-3
D gene: NA
CDR3 DNA: TGTGCCAGCAGCTGGTCCCCAGGGAGGAACACTGAAGCTTTCTTT
CDR3 protein: CASSWSPGRNTEAFF

J gene: TRBJ2-1
clone size: few
CDR3 length: 15
V gene: TRBV9
D gene: TRBD2
CDR3 DNA: TGTGCCAGCAGCGTAGATAGCGGGGGTTACAATGAGCAGTTCTTC
CDR3 protein: CASSVDSGGYNEQFF

J gene: TRBJ1-6
clone size: NA
CDR3 length: 16
V gene: TRBV20-1
D gene: TRBD1
CDR3 DNA: TGCAGTGCTAGGGTAGCCCAGGGGGCGGGTAATTCACCCCTCCACTTT
CDR3 protein: CSARVAQGAGNSPLHF

J gene: TRBJ2-1
clone size: NA
CDR3 length: 14
V gene: TRBV15
D gene: TRBD1
CDR3 DNA: TGTGCCACCAGGAGGACAGGCGACCTCAATGAGCAGTTCTTC
CDR3 protein: CATRRTGDLNEQFF